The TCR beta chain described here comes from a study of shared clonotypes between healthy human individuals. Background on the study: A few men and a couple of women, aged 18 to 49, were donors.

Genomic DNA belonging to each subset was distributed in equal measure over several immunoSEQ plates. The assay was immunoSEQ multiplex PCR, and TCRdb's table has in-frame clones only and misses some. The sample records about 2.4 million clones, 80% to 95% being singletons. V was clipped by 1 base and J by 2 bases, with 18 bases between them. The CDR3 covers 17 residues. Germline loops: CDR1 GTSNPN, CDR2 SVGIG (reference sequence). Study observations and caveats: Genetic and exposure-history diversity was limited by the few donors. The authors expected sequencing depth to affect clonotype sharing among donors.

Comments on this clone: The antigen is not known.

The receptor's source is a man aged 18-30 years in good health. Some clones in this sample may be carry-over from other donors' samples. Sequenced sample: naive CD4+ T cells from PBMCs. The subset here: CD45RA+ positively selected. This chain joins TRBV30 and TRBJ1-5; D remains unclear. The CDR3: CAWSAHDTPRGNQPQHF. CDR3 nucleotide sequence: TGTGCCTGGAGTGCCCACGACACTCCCCGGGGCAATCAGCCCCAGCATTTT.